These T cell receptor beta chains were read from a single sample in a study of blood T cells in healthy people across ages. From the 5' RACE reads, TCRdb called clonotypes with MiXCR, one entry per CDR3 protein. The sample has 500,000 to 650,000 distinct CDR3 sequences; 25% to 35% are singletons. The data were also submitted as part of a second study, on T cells of mothers and their children.

The sample taken for sequencing was blood. The receptor set was obtained from a boy between 2 and 15 years old in good health. Both conserved end residues are part of each CDR3. The D gene is left open where the match is weak. Expanded clones are given a class, and other clones once, few, many or no size at all.

D gene	CDR3 length	V gene	clone size	J gene	CDR3 DNA	CDR3 protein
NA	11	TRBV29-1	once	TRBJ2-1	TGCAGCGTTGAGGCCTGGGGGGAGCAGTTCTTC	CSVEAWGEQFF
NA	15	TRBV18	few	TRBJ1-2	TGTGCCAGCTCACCGAGAGGGGATTCGCTCTATGGCTACACCTTC	CASSPRGDSLYGYTF
NA	13	TRBV20-1	NA	TRBJ2-5	TGCAGTGCTACCCTTTCCGATACGGAGACCCAGTACTTC	CSATLSDTETQYF
NA	13	TRBV6-1	NA	TRBJ1-1	TGTGCCAGCAGTGAAAATGCGAACACTGAAGCTTTCTTT	CASSENANTEAFF
NA	11	TRBV7-9	NA	TRBJ2-1	TGTGCCAGCAGCTTTCTCGAGGAGCAGTTCTTC	CASSFLEEQFF
NA	14	TRBV6-6	few	TRBJ1-2	TGTGCCAGCAGGCTGGACGGAGGAAACTATGGCTACACCTTC	CASRLDGGNYGYTF
TRBD1	11	TRBV6-5	few	TRBJ2-1	TGTGCCAGCTACAGGGGCAACGAGCAGTTCTTC	CASYRGNEQFF
NA	13	TRBV5-1	NA	TRBJ2-3	TGCGCCAGCAGTTTGACGTCCGCTGAAAAGCAGTATTTT	CASSLTSAEKQYF
NA	14	TRBV7-2	NA	TRBJ1-5	TGTGCCAGCAGCCGGGGGCCTAGCAATCAGCCCCAGCATTTT	CASSRGPSNQPQHF
NA	17	TRBV21-1	few	TRBJ2-1	TGTGCCAGCAGCCCGAGGCACGTTGTCAACTCCTACAATGAGCAGTTCTTC	CASSPRHVVNSYNEQFF
TRBD1	16	TRBV12-3/TRBV12-4	few	TRBJ2-7	TGTGCCAGCAGCCACGACCGGGACAGGGGTAACTACGAGCAGTACTTC	CASSHDRDRGNYEQYF
NA	15	TRBV7-2	few	TRBJ2-1	TGTGCCAGCAGCCGGACGGCAAGCTCCTACAATGAGCAGTTCTTC	CASSRTASSYNEQFF
TRBD1	14	TRBV4-2	few	TRBJ2-5	TGTGCCAGCAGCCGTTCCAGGGGGCTGGAGACCCAGTACTTC	CASSRSRGLETQYF
TRBD2	18	TRBV7-8	once	TRBJ2-7	TGTGCCGGCAGCTTAACCGTTCCCTTAGCGGGAGGGCCTCTCGAGCAGTACTTC	CAGSLTVPLAGGPLEQYF
TRBD1	14	TRBV6-2/TRBV6-3	NA	TRBJ1-2	TGTGCCAGCAGTTACCAGGGACAGGGCGTAGGCTACACCTTC	CASSYQGQGVGYTF
TRBD2	14	TRBV6-5	NA	TRBJ2-1	TGTGCCAGCAGTTACTCGCCCGGGGGGGATGAGCAGTTCTTC	CASSYSPGGDEQFF
TRBD1	12	TRBV7-3	NA	TRBJ1-1	TGTGCCAGCAGCCCGGGGACAGGGTCTGCTTTCTTT	CASSPGTGSAFF
NA	12	TRBV29-1	NA	TRBJ2-5	TGCAGCGTAAACAGGGATAGGGAGACCCAGTACTTC	CSVNRDRETQYF
NA	10	TRBV12-3/TRBV12-4	NA	TRBJ2-4	TGTGCCAGCGGACTAAACATTCAGTACTTC	CASGLNIQYF
NA	13	TRBV12-3/TRBV12-4	NA	TRBJ2-5	TGTGCCAGCAGCCGGGACCACCAAGAGACCCAGTACTTC	CASSRDHQETQYF
TRBD2	13	TRBV7-9	NA	TRBJ2-7	TGTGCCAGCAGGTCTAGCGGGGTCTACGAGCAGTACTTC	CASRSSGVYEQYF
TRBD1	11	TRBV12-3/TRBV12-4	once	TRBJ2-3	TGTGCCAGCAGGAACAGGGGGCGTGAGTATTTT	CASRNRGREYF
TRBD2	14	TRBV29-1	few	TRBJ2-1	TGCAGCGCTGAGCGGGGGACACAATACAATGAGCAGTTCTTC	CSAERGTQYNEQFF
NA	13	TRBV29-1	few	TRBJ1-2	TGCAGCGTTGAGGGACAACAGGATTATGGCTACACCTTC	CSVEGQQDYGYTF
NA	14	TRBV20-1	NA	TRBJ2-1	TGCAGTGCTAGAGCAGCGGCCCTGGTGGGGGAGCAGTTCTTC	CSARAAALVGEQFF
TRBD1	14	TRBV29-1	NA	TRBJ1-2	TGCAGCGTTGGAAAGGGCAGGGGGCAAGAAGGCTACACCTTC	CSVGKGRGQEGYTF
NA	15	TRBV10-2	NA	TRBJ2-1	TGCGCCAGCAGTGAGTTATCGCTAGCTGGCAATGAGCAGTTCTTC	CASSELSLAGNEQFF
NA	12	TRBV10-3	NA	TRBJ1-6	TGTGCCATCAGTGATCGGGAGTCACCCCTCCACTTT	CAISDRESPLHF
NA	15	TRBV10-3	few	TRBJ1-5	TGTGCCATCAGTGAGTCGATTGCGGGGATCCAGCCCCAGCATTTT	CAISESIAGIQPQHF
NA	14	TRBV2	many	TRBJ2-2	TGTGCCAGCAGAATGGACCCTCGGCCCGGGGAGCTGTTTTTT	CASRMDPRPGELFF
NA	12	TRBV25-1	NA	TRBJ1-3	TGTGCCAGCAGTGAATATGGAAACACCATATATTTT	CASSEYGNTIYF
NA	16	TRBV3-1	NA	TRBJ2-4	TGTGCCAGCAGCCCTCGCCCAGGTCTAGCCAAAAACATTCAGTACTTC	CASSPRPGLAKNIQYF
TRBD1	14	TRBV6-6	many	TRBJ2-5	TGTGCCAGCAGTTACACAGGGGGCGTTGAGACCCAGTACTTC	CASSYTGGVETQYF
TRBD2	15	TRBV15	few	TRBJ2-1	TGTGCCACCAGTGAGGGGACTAGCGGATACAATGAGCAGTTCTTC	CATSEGTSGYNEQFF
NA	16	TRBV12-5	few	TRBJ2-5	TGTGCTAGTGGTTTGGTAACGGCGAGGACCCAAGAGACCCAGTACTTC	CASGLVTARTQETQYF
NA	12	TRBV7-2	NA	TRBJ2-1	TGTGCCAGCAGCTTAGTTACCCTCGAGCAGTTCTTC	CASSLVTLEQFF
TRBD2	20	TRBV4-3	few	TRBJ2-6	TGCGCCAGCAGCCAAGGAGTTCTAGCGGGAGTGATGTCTGGGGCCAACGTCCTGACTTTC	CASSQGVLAGVMSGANVLTF
NA	15	TRBV6-5	few	TRBJ1-3	TGTGCCAGCAGAGTTGACGCCAGCTCTGGAAACACCATATATTTT	CASRVDASSGNTIYF
NA	12	TRBV29-1	few	TRBJ1-2	TGCAGCGGTAAAACGAGGGACTATGGCTACACCTTC	CSGKTRDYGYTF
TRBD1	14	TRBV6-5	NA	TRBJ1-1	TGTGCCAGCAGGCCACTACAGGGGGCAACTGAAGCTTTCTTT	CASRPLQGATEAFF
TRBD1	18	TRBV3-1	few	TRBJ1-6	TGTGCCAGCAGCCAAGATAGGGGACAGGGTTGGAATAATTCACCCCTCCACTTT	CASSQDRGQGWNNSPLHF
NA	19	TRBV5-1	NA	TRBJ2-7	TGCGCCAGTAAACCGGGTCTTGAACAGGGTTCCGGGAGCTCCTACGAGCAGTACTTC	CASKPGLEQGSGSSYEQYF
TRBD2	17	TRBV27	NA	TRBJ2-1	TGTGCCTCCTGCCTGGCGGGGGGGCCGATTTCCTACAATGAGCAGTTCTTC	CASCLAGGPISYNEQFF
TRBD1	10	TRBV20-1	NA	TRBJ2-7	TGCAGTGCGGGGGACAGCGAGCAGTACTTC	CSAGDSEQYF
NA	13	TRBV2	NA	TRBJ2-7	TGTGCCAGCAGTGGGGTATCCCACTACGAGCAGTACTTC	CASSGVSHYEQYF
TRBD2	15	TRBV29-1	NA	TRBJ2-1	TGCAGCGTGGGGCATAAACTAGCGGGATACAATGAGCAGTTCTTC	CSVGHKLAGYNEQFF
NA	13	TRBV18	NA	TRBJ2-1	TGTGCCAGCTCACCACCTCAGGAAGCTGAGCAGTTCTTC	CASSPPQEAEQFF
NA	17	TRBV6-6	few	TRBJ2-1	TGTGCCAGCAGTGGATCTCAGGGGCCCCTTTTTTACAATGAGCAGTTCTTC	CASSGSQGPLFYNEQFF
NA	12	TRBV9	few	TRBJ1-1	TGTGCCAGCAGCGGAAGACATCGTGAAGCTTTCTTT	CASSGRHREAFF
NA	16	TRBV7-9	NA	TRBJ1-3	TGTGCCAGCACCACAACAGGGCTTCGCTCTGGAAACACCATATATTTT	CASTTTGLRSGNTIYF
TRBD2	16	TRBV7-9	few	TRBJ2-4	TGTGCCAGCAGCTCGAGCGGGGGAAGGGCCAAAAACATTCAGTACTTC	CASSSSGGRAKNIQYF
NA	15	TRBV27	NA	TRBJ1-5	TGTGCCAGCAGTTTCGTGGCCGGGAACAATCAGCCCCAGCATTTT	CASSFVAGNNQPQHF
TRBD1	14	TRBV27	few	TRBJ1-1	TGTGCCAGCAGTTGGGGACAGGGTGTAGCTGAAGCTTTCTTT	CASSWGQGVAEAFF
NA	15	TRBV11-2	NA	TRBJ2-2	TGTGCCAGCAGCTGGACCGGGACACTCACCGGGGAGCTGTTTTTT	CASSWTGTLTGELFF
TRBD1	15	TRBV27	NA	TRBJ2-7	TGTGCCAGCAGTACACGGACAGGGGTTGACTACGAGCAGTACTTC	CASSTRTGVDYEQYF
NA	13	TRBV6-1	few	TRBJ1-5	TGTGCCAGCAGTGAGGCTATTGGTCAGCCCCAGCATTTT	CASSEAIGQPQHF
NA	16	TRBV12-3/TRBV12-4	few	TRBJ1-2	TGTGCCAGCAGTTTAAGGGGTCGGGGCCAGGACTATGGCTACACCTTC	CASSLRGRGQDYGYTF
NA	13	TRBV7-9	few	TRBJ2-7	TGTGCCAGCAGCGGGGGGAGCACGTACGAGCAGTACTTC	CASSGGSTYEQYF
TRBD2	15	TRBV7-9	few	TRBJ2-3	TGTGCCAGCAGCTTAAGACGGGAGGGCGTGGATACGCAGTATTTT	CASSLRREGVDTQYF